This T cell receptor beta chain was sequenced in a study of T-cell reconstitution after alpha-beta-depleted transplantation in children. CDR1 is MNHEY, CDR2 SMNVEV, per germline (reference sequence). The CDR3 covers 11 residues. The germline V and J ends were trimmed by 8 bases and 7 bases, with 9 bases remaining between them. Molecular barcoding with unique molecular identifiers was used for the TCRbeta library. TCRdb reanalysed the PCR reads using MiXCR and keeps one entry per CDR3 protein. The sample has roughly 400,000 distinct CDR3 sequences, about 20% seen once. This TCR was recovered from a human donor who donated a stem cell graft to a child with acute myeloid leukemia. V usage is TRBV27 and J usage is TRBJ2-1; D is unresolved. Sequenced here: PBMCs from the stem cell graft donor, sampled from the stem cell graft. The CDR3: CASWYGNEQFF. The CDR3 bases are TGTGCCAGCTGGTATGGGAATGAGCAGTTCTTC.